These T cell receptor beta chains were read from a single sample in a study of T-cell reconstitution after alpha-beta-depleted transplantation in children. TCRdb itself ran the PCR reads through MiXCR, one entry per CDR3 protein. This repertoire shows about 370,000 distinct CDR3 sequences, roughly 22% found once; its top ten account for around 4%. The source was PBMCs from the stem cell graft donor, collected from the stem cell graft. These receptors were collected from a human donor who donated a stem cell graft to a child with acute myeloid leukemia. Each CDR3 is given with its conserved first and last residue. Each record gives: V gene, D gene, J gene, clone size, CDR3 protein, CDR3 DNA. A D gene is named only where the DNA matches it firmly. Size values are once, few and many counts, or a class for expanded clones, and some rows have none.

TRBV4-3,TRBD2,TRBJ2-7,many,CASSQDWVAGRYEQYF,TGCGCCAGCAGCCAAGATTGGGTAGCGGGACGGTACGAGCAGTACTTC
TRBV6-1,TRBD2,TRBJ2-7,few,CASKGGEGYYEQYF,TGTGCCAGCAAGGGCGGGGAGGGATACTACGAGCAGTACTTC
TRBV12-3/TRBV12-4,.,TRBJ1-1,many,CASSPSGGRVNTEAFF,TGTGCCAGCAGTCCCTCCGGTGGCAGGGTGAACACTGAAGCTTTCTTT
TRBV7-2,TRBD1,TRBJ2-7,few,CASSYGQGTYEQYF,TGTGCCAGCAGCTACGGACAGGGCACCTACGAGCAGTACTTC
TRBV12-3/TRBV12-4,.,TRBJ2-7,.,CASRPGGQKQYF,TGTGCCAGCAGGCCCGGGGGACAGAAGCAGTACTTC
TRBV27,.,TRBJ2-7,.,CASSLKGTRIYEQYF,TGTGCCAGCAGTTTAAAGGGGACAAGGATCTACGAGCAGTACTTC
TRBV28,.,TRBJ1-1,.,CASSLVQAMNTEAFF,TGTGCCAGCAGTTTGGTGCAGGCCATGAACACTGAAGCTTTCTTT
TRBV2,TRBD1,TRBJ2-6,once,CASSNRGSGANVLTF,TGTGCCAGCAGCAACAGGGGCTCTGGGGCCAACGTCCTGACTTTC
TRBV20-1,.,TRBJ1-1,many,CSANRAMNTEAFF,TGCAGTGCCAACAGGGCCATGAACACTGAAGCTTTCTTT
TRBV12-3/TRBV12-4,.,TRBJ2-3,.,CASNLRGNTQYF,TGTGCCAGCAATCTTAGGGGAAATACGCAGTATTTT